These T cell receptor beta chains were read from a single sample in a study of regulatory T cells in long-lasting Graves disease. Using its own MiXCR run on the multiplex PCR reads, TCRdb lists one record per CDR3 protein. The sample includes 450,000 or so distinct CDR3 sequences, roughly 23% of them seen just once. The sequenced sample was peripheral blood mononuclear cells (PBMCs), obtained when the disease was refractory, from a patient treated with antithyroid drugs. Receptors were obtained from a female donor with Graves disease. Both conserved end residues are part of each CDR3. D genes are given only for firm matches. Clone size is not always given. Where it is, it says once, few, many or a class for expanded clones.

cdr3_aa: CASSIAGDTQYF
cdr3_nt: TGTGCCAGCAGCATAGCGGGGGATACGCAGTATTTT
v_call: TRBV12-3/TRBV12-4
clone_size: NA
j_call: TRBJ2-3
d_call: TRBD2

cdr3_aa: CASSLSRLGSSYNEQFF
cdr3_nt: TGTGCCAGCAGTTTATCGCGACTAGGGAGCTCCTACAATGAGCAGTTCTTC
v_call: TRBV28
clone_size: NA
j_call: TRBJ2-1
d_call: NA

cdr3_aa: CSASPETNYGYTF
cdr3_nt: TGCAGTGCTAGTCCCGAAACTAACTATGGCTACACCTTC
v_call: TRBV20-1
clone_size: many
j_call: TRBJ1-2
d_call: NA

cdr3_aa: CAWSDRTGELFF
cdr3_nt: TGTGCCTGGAGTGACCGGACCGGGGAGCTGTTTTTT
v_call: TRBV30
clone_size: NA
j_call: TRBJ2-2
d_call: NA

cdr3_aa: CSATPPTGVGYTF
cdr3_nt: TGCAGTGCCACCCCCCCGACAGGGGTGGGCTACACCTTC
v_call: TRBV20-1
clone_size: few
j_call: TRBJ1-2
d_call: TRBD1

cdr3_aa: CASRVGPTANEKLVF
cdr3_nt: TGCGCCAGCCGGGTCGGGCCCACGGCTAATGAAAAACTGGTTTTT
v_call: TRBV5-1
clone_size: NA
j_call: TRBJ1-4
d_call: NA

cdr3_aa: CSVEGTREKLFF
cdr3_nt: TGCAGCGTTGAGGGGACACGGGAAAAACTGTTTTTT
v_call: TRBV29-1
clone_size: many
j_call: TRBJ1-4
d_call: NA

cdr3_aa: CSASFTTDYNSPLHF
cdr3_nt: TGCAGTGCTAGTTTCACAACAGATTATAATTCACCCCTCCACTTT
v_call: TRBV20-1
clone_size: NA
j_call: TRBJ1-6
d_call: NA

cdr3_aa: CASSSGQGREKLFF
cdr3_nt: TGTGCCAGCAGCTCGGGACAGGGCCGCGAAAAACTGTTTTTT
v_call: TRBV11-3
clone_size: many
j_call: TRBJ1-4
d_call: TRBD1

cdr3_aa: CASTRTSVPANTGELFF
cdr3_nt: TGTGCCAGCACCAGGACTAGCGTCCCCGCGAACACCGGGGAGCTGTTTTTT
v_call: TRBV6-1
clone_size: NA
j_call: TRBJ2-2
d_call: TRBD2

cdr3_aa: CASSQRTGNEKLFF
cdr3_nt: TGTGCCAGCAGCCAAAGGACAGGGAATGAAAAACTGTTTTTT
v_call: TRBV3-1
clone_size: many
j_call: TRBJ1-4
d_call: TRBD1

cdr3_aa: CASSDAGQIYGYTF
cdr3_nt: TGTGCCAGCAGTGACGCGGGACAGATCTATGGCTACACCTTC
v_call: TRBV6-1
clone_size: many
j_call: TRBJ1-2
d_call: TRBD1

cdr3_aa: CASSLNRNYGYTF
cdr3_nt: TGTGCCAGCAGCTTAAACAGAAACTATGGCTACACCTTC
v_call: TRBV7-2
clone_size: many
j_call: TRBJ1-2
d_call: NA

cdr3_aa: CARTGQLNTEAFF
cdr3_nt: TGTGCCAGAACGGGACAGTTGAACACTGAAGCTTTCTTT
v_call: TRBV2
clone_size: many
j_call: TRBJ1-1
d_call: TRBD1

cdr3_aa: CASNRQGAGNQPQHF
cdr3_nt: TGTGCCAGCAACCGACAGGGGGCCGGCAATCAGCCCCAGCATTTT
v_call: TRBV6-2/TRBV6-3
clone_size: many
j_call: TRBJ1-5
d_call: TRBD1

cdr3_aa: CASSLLAPAYNEQFF
cdr3_nt: TGTGCCAGCAGCTTACTAGCGCCCGCCTACAATGAGCAGTTCTTC
v_call: TRBV11-3
clone_size: NA
j_call: TRBJ2-1
d_call: NA

cdr3_aa: CAWSDGGGSTEAFF
cdr3_nt: TGTGCCTGGAGTGATGGGGGCGGGAGCACTGAAGCTTTCTTT
v_call: TRBV30
clone_size: NA
j_call: TRBJ1-1
d_call: NA

cdr3_aa: CSAGVRTYNEQYF
cdr3_nt: TGCAGTGCAGGGGTGCGGACGTACAACGAGCAGTACTTC
v_call: TRBV20-1
clone_size: few
j_call: TRBJ2-7
d_call: NA

cdr3_aa: CASSLDPGPSYEQYF
cdr3_nt: TGTGCCAGCAGCTTAGATCCAGGACCCTCCTACGAGCAGTACTTC
v_call: TRBV7-2
clone_size: NA
j_call: TRBJ2-7
d_call: NA

cdr3_aa: CASSLGRGGTEQYF
cdr3_nt: TGTGCCAGCAGTTTAGGCAGGGGTGGCACCGAGCAGTACTTC
v_call: TRBV28
clone_size: many
j_call: TRBJ2-7
d_call: NA

cdr3_aa: CASSLPRDTTAWNQPQHF
cdr3_nt: TGTGCCAGCAGTTTACCCCGGGACACCACGGCTTGGAATCAGCCCCAGCATTTT
v_call: TRBV28
clone_size: few
j_call: TRBJ1-5
d_call: NA

cdr3_aa: CASSQMKVGRRF
cdr3_nt: TGTGCCAGCAGTCAGATGAAAGTGGGTCGACGCTTC
v_call: TRBV6-1
clone_size: many
j_call: TRBJ1-2
d_call: NA

cdr3_aa: CASRDRPGGGKLFF
cdr3_nt: TGTGCCAGCAGGGACAGGCCCGGAGGGGGAAAACTGTTTTTT
v_call: TRBV7-8
clone_size: many
j_call: TRBJ1-4
d_call: TRBD1

cdr3_aa: CAWNAGSVDEKLFF
cdr3_nt: TGTGCCTGGAACGCAGGGTCGGTGGATGAAAAACTGTTTTTT
v_call: TRBV30
clone_size: few
j_call: TRBJ1-4
d_call: NA

cdr3_aa: CSARVTASTDTQYF
cdr3_nt: TGCAGTGCTAGAGTTACGGCTAGCACAGATACGCAGTATTTT
v_call: TRBV20-1
clone_size: NA
j_call: TRBJ2-3
d_call: NA

cdr3_aa: CATSRAGSYYGYTF
cdr3_nt: TGTGCCACCAGCAGAGCAGGGTCCTACTATGGCTACACCTTC
v_call: TRBV15
clone_size: many
j_call: TRBJ1-2
d_call: NA

cdr3_aa: CASSGRDRGIGETQYF
cdr3_nt: TGTGCCAGCAGCGGGAGGGACAGGGGGATTGGGGAGACCCAGTACTTC
v_call: TRBV9
clone_size: few
j_call: TRBJ2-5
d_call: TRBD1

cdr3_aa: CSVSTGTGGEESSGANVLTF
cdr3_nt: TGCAGCGTCTCCACCGGGACAGGGGGCGAGGAGAGCTCTGGGGCCAACGTCCTGACTTTC
v_call: TRBV29-1
clone_size: NA
j_call: TRBJ2-6
d_call: TRBD1

cdr3_aa: CASSRQDRGNTEAFF
cdr3_nt: TGTGCCAGCAGCCGACAGGACAGAGGGAACACTGAAGCTTTCTTT
v_call: TRBV11-1
clone_size: NA
j_call: TRBJ1-1
d_call: NA

cdr3_aa: CASSSFAGNGRYTRCNQPQHF
cdr3_nt: TGTGCCAGCAGCTCCTTTGCGGGTAACGGCCGATACACACGGTGCAATCAGCCCCAGCATTTT
v_call: TRBV11-3
clone_size: NA
j_call: TRBJ1-5
d_call: NA

cdr3_aa: CASRKIHGDEQYF
cdr3_nt: TGTGCCAGCAGGAAGATCCATGGGGACGAGCAGTACTTC
v_call: TRBV6-1
clone_size: NA
j_call: TRBJ2-7
d_call: NA

cdr3_aa: CASTGGNNQPQHF
cdr3_nt: TGTGCCAGCACGGGGGGGAACAATCAGCCCCAGCATTTT
v_call: TRBV6-1
clone_size: few
j_call: TRBJ1-5
d_call: NA

cdr3_aa: CASSLAAGGNQPQHF
cdr3_nt: TGTGCCAGCAGCTTAGCGGCAGGGGGAAATCAGCCCCAGCATTTT
v_call: TRBV7-9
clone_size: few
j_call: TRBJ1-5
d_call: TRBD1

cdr3_aa: CASTPYSGTGSNQPQHF
cdr3_nt: TGTGCCAGCACCCCCTACTCCGGGACAGGGAGCAATCAGCCCCAGCATTTT
v_call: TRBV6-1
clone_size: few
j_call: TRBJ1-5
d_call: TRBD1

cdr3_aa: CASWGRPGKLFF
cdr3_nt: TGTGCCAGCTGGGGGCGCCCCGGAAAACTGTTTTTT
v_call: TRBV28
clone_size: many
j_call: TRBJ1-4
d_call: NA

cdr3_aa: CASSIQGGNYGYTF
cdr3_nt: TGTGCCAGCAGCATCCAGGGGGGGAACTATGGCTACACCTTC
v_call: TRBV7-2
clone_size: NA
j_call: TRBJ1-2
d_call: TRBD1

cdr3_aa: CSDTGFGTEAFF
cdr3_nt: TGCAGCGATACAGGGTTTGGCACTGAAGCTTTCTTT
v_call: TRBV29-1
clone_size: many
j_call: TRBJ1-1
d_call: NA

cdr3_aa: CASRGGQGNSPLHF
cdr3_nt: TGTGCCAGCAGGGGAGGACAGGGGAATTCACCCCTCCACTTT
v_call: TRBV28
clone_size: many
j_call: TRBJ1-6
d_call: TRBD1

cdr3_aa: CSAKGPQETQYF
cdr3_nt: TGCAGTGCCAAAGGGCCCCAAGAGACCCAGTACTTC
v_call: TRBV20-1
clone_size: many
j_call: TRBJ2-5
d_call: NA

cdr3_aa: CSVVSGERGYTF
cdr3_nt: TGCAGCGTTGTTTCTGGGGAGAGAGGCTACACCTTC
v_call: TRBV29-1
clone_size: many
j_call: TRBJ1-2
d_call: NA

cdr3_aa: CASSLAPNSPLHF
cdr3_nt: TGTGCCAGCAGCTTAGCACCGAATTCACCCCTCCACTTT
v_call: TRBV11-2
clone_size: NA
j_call: TRBJ1-6
d_call: NA

cdr3_aa: CASSLTGYFF
cdr3_nt: TGTGCCAGCAGTTTAACGGGGTATTTCTTT
v_call: TRBV12-3/TRBV12-4
clone_size: many
j_call: TRBJ1-1
d_call: NA

cdr3_aa: CAIRESDNSYEQYF
cdr3_nt: TGTGCCATCAGGGAATCGGACAACTCCTACGAGCAGTACTTC
v_call: TRBV10-3
clone_size: many
j_call: TRBJ2-7
d_call: NA

cdr3_aa: CASSLVRAAADTQYF
cdr3_nt: TGTGCCAGCAGTTTGGTCAGGGCAGCGGCAGATACGCAGTATTTT
v_call: TRBV27
clone_size: once
j_call: TRBJ2-3
d_call: NA

cdr3_aa: CASSQDSGSPLHF
cdr3_nt: TGTGCCAGCAGCCAAGATTCGGGTTCACCCCTCCACTTT
v_call: TRBV9
clone_size: NA
j_call: TRBJ1-6
d_call: NA

cdr3_aa: CSAREQSNQPQHF
cdr3_nt: TGCAGTGCTAGAGAACAGAGCAATCAGCCCCAGCATTTT
v_call: TRBV20-1
clone_size: NA
j_call: TRBJ1-5
d_call: NA

cdr3_aa: CASSLVTGGYEQYF
cdr3_nt: TGTGCCAGCAGCCTTGTGACAGGAGGATACGAGCAGTACTTC
v_call: TRBV5-6
clone_size: few
j_call: TRBJ2-7
d_call: NA

cdr3_aa: CASSGANSQRDSPLHF
cdr3_nt: TGTGCCAGCAGCGGTGCCAATTCCCAACGGGATTCACCCCTCCACTTT
v_call: TRBV3-2
clone_size: few
j_call: TRBJ1-6
d_call: NA

cdr3_aa: CASSVAPGGYEQYF
cdr3_nt: TGTGCCAGCAGCGTAGCCCCCGGGGGCTACGAGCAGTACTTC
v_call: TRBV9
clone_size: NA
j_call: TRBJ2-7
d_call: NA

cdr3_aa: CSARGEWQGVNSPLHF
cdr3_nt: TGCAGTGCTAGGGGGGAATGGCAGGGCGTCAATTCACCCCTCCACTTT
v_call: TRBV20-1
clone_size: many
j_call: TRBJ1-6
d_call: NA

cdr3_aa: CASSFGSYEQYF
cdr3_nt: TGCGCCAGCAGCTTCGGGTCCTACGAGCAGTACTTC
v_call: TRBV7-9
clone_size: many
j_call: TRBJ2-7
d_call: NA

cdr3_aa: CASSLEWAGEETQYF
cdr3_nt: TGTGCCAGCAGCTTAGAGTGGGCAGGGGAAGAGACCCAGTACTTC
v_call: TRBV11-2
clone_size: many
j_call: TRBJ2-5
d_call: NA

cdr3_aa: CASSIGTLSMNTEAFF
cdr3_nt: TGTGCCAGTAGTATAGGAACACTGTCCATGAACACTGAAGCTTTCTTT
v_call: TRBV19
clone_size: NA
j_call: TRBJ1-1
d_call: NA